The text below deals with one T cell receptor beta chain. This entry belongs to a study of blood T cell repertoires in COVID-19. Overall study context: There were acute and convalescent COVID-19 samples, and they came from the United States, Italy and Spain. Sources were T cells, B-cell-depleted T cells, or PBMCs; the material itself was cDNA or gDNA.

In the source study's methods: Reference gene primer amplification yielded estimated nucleated cell counts. Using immunoSEQ multiplex PCR, the repertoire was profiled, and TCRdb retains in-frame clones only, with some absent. The V and J calls and clone size were taken over from that table, and D and trimming were inferred from the DNA. This table holds about 97,000 clones, more than 70% found once. The CDR3 length is 15 residues. The germline gives CDR1 KGHSH, CDR2 LQKENI. The germline V and J ends were trimmed by 2 bases and 8 bases, with 18 bases remaining between them. What was sequenced was peripheral blood. The chain joins TRBV18 to TRBJ1-2; D unclear. The receptor was isolated from a human donor in a cohort sampled during active COVID-19. CDR3 sequence: CASSPAEGSIFGYTF. CDR3 coding DNA: TGTGCCAGCTCACCAGCGGAGGGTTCTATCTTCGGCTACACCTTC.